The 23 T cell receptor beta chains in this list originate from one sample, sequenced in a study of T-cell reconstitution after alpha-beta-depleted transplantation in children. It was with unique molecular identifiers that the TCRbeta library was prepared. TCRdb recomputed calls from the PCR reads with MiXCR, one row per CDR3 protein. The table has fewer than 550,000 distinct CDR3 sequences, around 10% seen once. The specimen comprised PBMCs, mostly from graft donor cells, sampled 180 days after TCRalphabeta/CD19-depleted stem cell transplant. Receptor source: a female patient aged 2-9 years who had a stem cell transplant for aplastic anemia, so the T cells may come from the graft donor.

This clonotype occurred a few times. The chain uses TRBV5-1 and TRBJ1-2; D uncertain. The V end lost 4 bases, the J end lost 1 base, and 20 bases lay between the germline ends. This CDR3 is built from 17 residues. Germline V gives CDR1 SGHRS, CDR2 YFSETQ. DNA of the CDR3: TGCGCCAGCAGCGGACCCGGGAGGGCAGACTTTAACTATGGCTACACCTTC. Translation gives CASSGPGRADFNYGYTF.

The table lists this clonotype with a few counts. The J gene is TRBJ2-7, the V gene TRBV7-9, with D possibly TRBD1 on 6 matching bases. Germline loops: CDR1 SEHNR, CDR2 FQNEAQ (reference sequence). The CDR3 has 13 amino acids. V was trimmed by 4 bases and J by 3 bases, leaving 10 bases between them. CDR3 residues: CASSSGHFYEQYV. CDR3 coding DNA: TGTGCCAGCAGCTCGGGACACTTCTACGAGCAGTACGTC.

CDR3 coding DNA: TGTGCCAGCTCACCACCGGCTAGCGGGACCTACGAGCAGTACTTC. Translation gives CASSPPASGTYEQYF. This rearrangement joins TRBV18 to TRBJ2-7; TRBD2 matches at 9 bases. The germline V gene encodes CDR1 KGHSH and CDR2 LQKENI. The CDR3 is made up of 15 amino acids. With 0 bases clipped from V and 2 bases from J, the junction kept 2 bases outside the gene matches.

This clonotype was detected a few times. The chain couples TRBV5-4 to TRBJ2-1, with 9 positions matching TRBD1. The CDR3 is made up of 19 amino acids. Germline CDR1 and CDR2: SGHNT and YYREEE (reference sequence). After removal of 1 base from V and 7 bases from J, the junction contained 18 bases not matched to a gene. In DNA form, the CDR3 reads TGTGCCAGCAGCTTGCTCCATACGGTCCGGGACAGGGACGATAATGAGCAGTTCTTC. Translation gives CASSLLHTVRDRDDNEQFF.

This clonotype was found a few times. This chain links TRBV7-9 with TRBJ1-2; weak D call: TRBD1 (5 bases). The CDR3 has 15 amino acids. Germline V gene data show CDR1 as SEHNR and CDR2 as FQNEAQ (reference sequence). V lost 2 bases, J lost 3 bases, and 13 bases lay in between. The CDR3 DNA follows: TGTGCCAGCAGCTTAAGGCCGAGGGGAGACTATGGCTACACCTTC. Its translation: CASSLRPRGDYGYTF.

The chain employs TRBV6-2 or TRBV6-3 and TRBJ2-7; possible D gene TRBD1, 6 bases. The CDR3 sequence is 17 residues long. The V and J ends lost 0 bases and 5 bases respectively, with 20 bases between them. Germline V CDR1 and CDR2: MNHEY, SVGEGT. The CDR3 DNA follows: TGTGCCAGCAGTTACTCGATTTATGGAACAGGGTGGAACGAGCAGTACTTC. It is translated as CASSYSIYGTGWNEQYF.

This sequence joins TRBV7-2 and TRBJ1-3, with D unclear. CDR3 size: 14 residues. V lost 0 bases and J 7 bases, leaving 10 bases between the germline ends. The germline CDR1 and CDR2 sequences are SGHTA and FQGNSA. The CDR3 DNA reads TGTGCCAGCAGCTTAGCGGGGATGGGTAACACCATATATTTT. Translating it yields CASSLAGMGNTIYF.

The gene calls are TRBV5-1 and TRBJ2-3; D is undetermined. CDR1 is SGHRS and CDR2 is YFSETQ in the germline V gene. The ends were cut back, 1 base at V and 2 bases at J, with 8 bases in the middle. The CDR3 sequence is 14 residues long. CDR3 sequence (DNA): TGCGCCAGCAGCTTGATTGGAGCCACAGATACGCAGTATTTT. It yields the protein CASSLIGATDTQYF.

A few counts support this clonotype. The chain uses TRBV28 and TRBJ2-5; TRBD2 is a possible D gene (5 bases). Trimming took 2 bases from V and 9 from J, leaving 10 bases between them. The CDR3 loop spans 12 amino acids. CDR1 and CDR2 from the germline V gene are MDHEN and SYDVKM. CDR3 protein: CASSLGSLAQYF. CDR3 in DNA: TGTGCCAGCAGTTTAGGGAGTTTGGCCCAGTACTTC.

The rearrangement joins TRBV6-2 or TRBV6-3 to TRBJ2-7; 11 bases are a match to TRBD2. Losses at the gene ends were 6 bases for V and 4 bases for J; bases not matched to a gene: 2. The CDR3 has 13 amino acids. Germline CDR1 is MNHEY and CDR2 is SVGEGT. CDR3 protein: CASRRLAGYEQYV. The CDR3, as DNA: TGTGCCAGCAGGCGACTAGCGGGGTACGAGCAGTACGTC.

The chain couples TRBV4-3 to TRBJ2-3; no definite D call. Germline CDR1 LGHNA, CDR2 YSLEER. The CDR3 extends over 14 amino acids. Trimming left V 1 base short and J 0 bases short, with 5 bases between. This CDR3 is CASSQGHSTDTQYF. CDR3 nucleotides: TGCGCCAGCAGCCAAGGGCATAGCACAGATACGCAGTATTTT.

This clonotype was seen a single time. The chain recombines TRBV7-2 with TRBJ2-5; TRBD1 aligns across 9 bases. V was clipped by 5 bases and J by 4 bases; unmatched bases: 11. This CDR3 region has 16 residues. Germline V gene lookup returns CDR1 SGHTA and CDR2 FQGNSA. The CDR3: CASSPTGTGTAETQYF. The CDR3 nucleotides read TGTGCCAGCAGCCCCACCGGGACAGGGACGGCAGAGACCCAGTACTTC. Based on the CDR3 plus reference TRBV7-2 and TRBJ2-5, the full variable domain is GAGVSQSPSNKVTEKGKDVELRCDPISGHTALYWYRQSLGQGLEFLIYFQGNSAPDKSGLPSDRFSAERTGGSVSTLTIQRTQQEDSAVYLCASSPTGTGTAETQYFGPGTRLLVL.

As DNA, the CDR3 is TGTGCCAGCAGCTCTTCACAGGGCCGGGAGACCCAGTACTTC. Translating it yields CASSSSQGRETQYF. This rearrangement joins TRBV7-9 to TRBJ2-5, with D tentatively TRBD1 (6 bases). The CDR3 totals 14 residues. V lost 4 bases and J 5 bases, leaving 14 bases between the germline ends. Germline lookup yields CDR1 SEHNR and CDR2 FQNEAQ (reference sequence).

This clonotype was seen a handful of times. This rearrangement joins TRBV20-1 to TRBJ2-3; 12 bases match TRBD2. V dropped 5 bases and J dropped 1; count of bases not matched to a gene: 4. From germline, CDR1 is DFQATT and CDR2 SNEGSKA (reference sequence). The CDR3 contains 15 residues. The CDR3 DNA is TGCAGTGCTGAAAGACTAGCGGGAGGCACAGATACGCAGTATTTT. It codes for CSAERLAGGTDTQYF.

This clonotype was detected many times. This sequence joins TRBV7-2 and TRBJ2-7; D is perhaps TRBD2 (6 bases). V gave up 1 base and J gave up 5 bases, with 18 bases separating them. The germline CDR1 and CDR2 sequences are SGHTA and FQGNSA. The CDR3 is made up of 16 amino acids. CDR3 in amino acids: CASSLGGAGRRDEQYF. Here the CDR3 DNA reads TGTGCCAGCAGCTTAGGCGGCGCGGGGAGGAGGGACGAGCAGTACTTC.

The chain employs TRBV5-1 and TRBJ2-2, with 8 bases matching TRBD2. The CDR3 contains 15 residues. V gave up 3 bases and J gave up 4 bases; unmatched junction bases: 5. The germline gives CDR1 SGHRS, CDR2 YFSETQ. CDR3 coding DNA: TGCGCCAGCAGCTCCGTGCTAGCGGGCACCGGGGAGCTGTTTTTT. Its translation is CASSSVLAGTGELFF. The whole variable domain, filled in from reference TRBV5-1 and TRBJ2-2, reads KAGVTQTPRYLIKTRGQQVTLSCSPISGHRSVSWYQQTPGQGLQFLFEYFSETQRNKGNFPGRFSGRQFSNSRSEMNVSTLELGDSALYLCASSSVLAGTGELFFGEGSRLTVL.

This clonotype was seen only a few times. V is TRBV6-5 and J is TRBJ2-5, with a tentative D call TRBD2 (6 bases). The germline V gene encodes CDR1 MNHEY and CDR2 SVGAGI. V lost 6 bases and J lost 7, with 15 bases in between. This CDR3 is 13 amino acids long. The CDR3 DNA sequence: TGTGCCAGCAGCCTCGGGACTCCCGGGACCCAGTACTTC. Amino acids: CASSLGTPGTQYF.

This chain links TRBV10-3 with TRBJ1-2, with TRBD1 matching 9 bases. This CDR3 has 15 residues. Germline lookup yields CDR1 ENHRY and CDR2 SYGVKD. Trimming cost V 6 bases and J 4 bases; bases outside gene matches: 9. In DNA, the CDR3 is TGTGCCATCAGCCAAAATACAGGGGGCTGCTATGGCTACACCTTC. This translates into CAISQNTGGCYGYTF.

This sequence joins TRBV5-1 and TRBJ2-2; 11 positions agree with TRBD2. Germline trimming cut 4 bases from V and 5 bases from J; bases unmatched to any gene: 4. From germline, CDR1 is SGHRS and CDR2 YFSETQ. The CDR3 runs 15 residues. In nucleotides, the CDR3 is TGCGCCAGCAGCCAAAGGACTAGCGGGACCGGGGAGCTGTTTTTT. Its translation is CASSQRTSGTGELFF.

The V call is TRBV6-1, the J call TRBJ1-5; weak D call: TRBD1 (6 bases). The V gene lost 3 bases and the J gene lost 12 bases, with 18 bases spanning the gap. Germline CDR1 MNHNS, CDR2 SASEGT. The CDR3 spans 14 residues. The CDR3 protein is CASSDSGTKRGQHF. In nucleotides, the CDR3 is TGTGCCAGCAGTGACAGCGGGACAAAGAGGGGCCAGCATTTT.

With respect to this clonotype: The CDR3 ends on some other residue instead of the conserved phenylalanine or tryptophan, so this is likely a read error. The chain employs TRBV3-1 and TRBJ1-5; D not certain. This CDR3 region has 13 residues. Germline V CDR1 and CDR2: LGHDT, YNNKEL (reference sequence). Trimming cost V 1 base and J 6 bases, with 7 bases left between them. The DNA of the CDR3 is TGTGCCAGCAGCCAAGCGTCCCGTCAGCCCCAGCATTTG. Translating it yields CASSQASRQPQHL.

This clonotype was observed a few times. The rearrangement uses TRBV29-1 and TRBJ2-7, with a possible D match to TRBD1 (7 bases). The CDR3 consists of 15 residues. The V gene's germline CDR1 is SQVTM and CDR2 ANQGSEA. V was clipped by 2 bases and J by 7 bases, with 21 bases between them. CDR3 DNA sequence: TGCAGCGTTGAACCCTCGGACAGGCCCGCGGGAGAGCAGTACTTC. It specifies CSVEPSDRPAGEQYF.

This clonotype was seen a few times. In DNA form, the CDR3 reads TGTGCCAGCTCACCAAGGACAGACACCGGGGAGCTGTTTTTT. This translates into CASSPRTDTGELFF. The gene calls are TRBV18 and TRBJ2-2, with D possibly being TRBD1 (6 bases). Trimming pared 2 bases from V and 3 bases from J, leaving 7 bases between. There are 14 residues in the CDR3. Germline V gene lookup returns CDR1 KGHSH and CDR2 LQKENI.